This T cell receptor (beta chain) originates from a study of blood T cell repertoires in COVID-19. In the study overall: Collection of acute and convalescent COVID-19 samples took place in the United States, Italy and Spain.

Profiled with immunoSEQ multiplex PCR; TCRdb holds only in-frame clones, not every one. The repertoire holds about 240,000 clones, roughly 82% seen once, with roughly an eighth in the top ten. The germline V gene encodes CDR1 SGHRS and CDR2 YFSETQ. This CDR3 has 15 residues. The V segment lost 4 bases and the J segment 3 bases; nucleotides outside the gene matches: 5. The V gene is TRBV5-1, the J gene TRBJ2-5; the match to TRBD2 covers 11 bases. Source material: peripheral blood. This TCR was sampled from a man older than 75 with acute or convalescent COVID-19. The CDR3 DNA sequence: TGCGCCAGCAGCAAGGGACTAGCGGCGGAAGAGACCCAGTACTTC. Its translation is CASSKGLAAEETQYF.